A selection of T cell receptor beta chains follows, all from one sample in a study of blood T cell repertoires in COVID-19. TCRdb keeps only in-frame clones here, not all; method: immunoSEQ multiplex PCR. The sample consists of about 140,000 clones, about 80% of them appearing once. Sequenced material: peripheral blood. These receptors were obtained from a human donor in a cohort sampled during active COVID-19. Both conserved end residues are part of each CDR3. Fields, in order: clone size, J gene, V gene, D gene, CDR3 protein, CDR3 DNA. The D gene is left open where the match is weak. Some rows mark clone size as missing; the rest say once, few, many or name a class of expanded clone.

clone size: NA
J gene: TRBJ2-7
V gene: TRBV30
D gene: NA
CDR3 protein: CAWSGDTRSSYEQYF
CDR3 DNA: TGTGCCTGGAGTGGGGACACCAGGAGCTCCTACGAGCAGTACTTC

clone size: NA
J gene: TRBJ1-6
V gene: TRBV7-6
D gene: NA
CDR3 protein: CASSLADSQNSPLHF
CDR3 DNA: TGTGCCAGCAGCTTAGCTGACAGCCAGAATTCACCCCTCCACTTT

clone size: NA
J gene: TRBJ1-2
V gene: TRBV2
D gene: TRBD1
CDR3 protein: CASSDRDSYGYTF
CDR3 DNA: TGTGCCAGCAGTGACCGGGACAGCTATGGCTACACCTTC

clone size: NA
J gene: TRBJ2-7
V gene: TRBV5-1
D gene: NA
CDR3 protein: CASSLTGYEQYF
CDR3 DNA: TGCGCCAGCAGCCTTACAGGGTATGAGCAGTACTTC

clone size: NA
J gene: TRBJ2-1
V gene: TRBV12-3/TRBV12-4
D gene: NA
CDR3 protein: CASSTFGGNEQFF
CDR3 DNA: TGTGCCAGCAGTACCTTCGGAGGCAATGAGCAGTTCTTC

clone size: NA
J gene: TRBJ1-2
V gene: TRBV30
D gene: TRBD1
CDR3 protein: CAWSFDRGNGYTF
CDR3 DNA: TGTGCCTGGAGTTTCGACAGGGGGAATGGCTACACCTTC

clone size: few
J gene: TRBJ2-1
V gene: TRBV7-7
D gene: NA
CDR3 protein: CASSSEGGGYNEQFF
CDR3 DNA: TGTGCTAGCAGCTCTGAGGGAGGCGGCTACAATGAGCAGTTCTTC

clone size: NA
J gene: TRBJ2-7
V gene: TRBV28
D gene: NA
CDR3 protein: CASSTVYEQYF
CDR3 DNA: TGTGCCAGCTCTACAGTTTACGAGCAGTACTTC

clone size: NA
J gene: TRBJ2-3
V gene: TRBV19
D gene: NA
CDR3 protein: CASSPRQGPGGSTDTQYF
CDR3 DNA: TGTGCCAGTAGTCCCCGCCAGGGGCCTGGGGGTTCTACAGATACGCAGTATTTT

clone size: NA
J gene: TRBJ1-6
V gene: TRBV3-1/TRBV3-2
D gene: NA
CDR3 protein: CASSQVAYYSPLHF
CDR3 DNA: TGTGCCAGCAGCCAAGTCGCGTACTATTCACCCCTCCACTTT

clone size: NA
J gene: TRBJ1-6
V gene: TRBV28
D gene: TRBD1
CDR3 protein: CASRETGGLNSPLHF
CDR3 DNA: TGTGCCAGCAGGGAAACAGGGGGCCTGAATTCACCCCTCCACTTT

clone size: NA
J gene: TRBJ1-2
V gene: TRBV9
D gene: TRBD1
CDR3 protein: CASSGENHLSTGGSPSYTF
CDR3 DNA: TGTGCCAGCAGCGGTGAAAATCATCTTTCAACAGGGGGGTCCCCAAGCTACACCTTC

clone size: NA
J gene: TRBJ1-6
V gene: TRBV5-4
D gene: NA
CDR3 protein: CASSAPQGGGSPLHF
CDR3 DNA: TGTGCCAGCAGCGCGCCACAGGGTGGCGGTTCACCCCTCCACTTT

clone size: NA
J gene: TRBJ1-1
V gene: TRBV27
D gene: NA
CDR3 protein: CASSFRPNTEAFF
CDR3 DNA: TGTGCCAGCAGTTTCAGGCCGAACACTGAAGCTTTCTTT

clone size: NA
J gene: TRBJ2-3
V gene: TRBV11-2
D gene: NA
CDR3 protein: CASSSNRGGSTDTQYF
CDR3 DNA: TGTGCCAGCAGCTCCAACAGGGGAGGAAGCACAGATACGCAGTATTTT

clone size: NA
J gene: TRBJ1-1
V gene: TRBV5-6
D gene: NA
CDR3 protein: CASSLLGGVNTEAFF
CDR3 DNA: TGTGCCAGCAGCTTGCTGGGGGGGGTGAACACTGAAGCTTTCTTT

clone size: NA
J gene: TRBJ2-3
V gene: TRBV28
D gene: TRBD2
CDR3 protein: CASGRAGGTDTQYF
CDR3 DNA: TGTGCCAGCGGAAGGGCGGGGGGCACAGATACGCAGTATTTT

clone size: NA
J gene: TRBJ1-1
V gene: TRBV14
D gene: TRBD1
CDR3 protein: CASSPKGAGGRDTEAFF
CDR3 DNA: TGTGCCAGCAGCCCTAAGGGGGCAGGGGGCAGAGACACTGAAGCTTTCTTT

clone size: once
J gene: TRBJ2-3
V gene: TRBV9
D gene: TRBD2
CDR3 protein: CASSASGVQGHTQYF
CDR3 DNA: TGTGCCAGCAGCGCTAGCGGGGTGCAGGGCCATACGCAGTATTTT

clone size: NA
J gene: TRBJ2-2
V gene: TRBV12-5
D gene: NA
CDR3 protein: CASGAEAGPTGELFF
CDR3 DNA: TGTGCTAGTGGGGCTGAGGCGGGTCCCACCGGGGAGCTGTTTTTT